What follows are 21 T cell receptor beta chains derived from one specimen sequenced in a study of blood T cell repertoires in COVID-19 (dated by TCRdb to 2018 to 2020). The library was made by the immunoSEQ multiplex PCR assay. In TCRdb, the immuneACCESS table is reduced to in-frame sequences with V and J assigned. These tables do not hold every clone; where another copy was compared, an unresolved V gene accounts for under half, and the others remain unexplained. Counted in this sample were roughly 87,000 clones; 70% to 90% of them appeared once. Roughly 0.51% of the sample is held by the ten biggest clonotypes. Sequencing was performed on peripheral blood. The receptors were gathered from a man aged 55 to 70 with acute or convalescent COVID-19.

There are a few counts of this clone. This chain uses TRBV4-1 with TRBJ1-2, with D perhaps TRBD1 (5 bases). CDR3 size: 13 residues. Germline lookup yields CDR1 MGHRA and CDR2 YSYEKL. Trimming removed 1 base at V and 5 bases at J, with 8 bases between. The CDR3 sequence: CASSQGQLYGYTF. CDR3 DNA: TGCGCCAGCAGCCAAGGACAGCTTTATGGCTACACCTTC.

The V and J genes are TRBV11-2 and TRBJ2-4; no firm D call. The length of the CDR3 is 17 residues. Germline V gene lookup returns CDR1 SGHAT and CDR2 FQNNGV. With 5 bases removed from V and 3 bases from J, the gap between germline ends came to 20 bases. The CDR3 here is CASSMVPGVLGKNIQYF. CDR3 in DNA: TGTGCCAGCAGCATGGTGCCGGGTGTTCTAGGCAAAAACATTCAGTACTTC.

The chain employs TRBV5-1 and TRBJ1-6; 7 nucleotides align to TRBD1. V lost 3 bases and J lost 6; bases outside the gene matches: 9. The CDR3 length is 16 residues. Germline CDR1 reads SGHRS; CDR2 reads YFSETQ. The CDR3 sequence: CASSYGQGVTNSPLHF. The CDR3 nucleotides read TGCGCCAGCAGCTATGGCCAGGGGGTCACTAATTCACCCCTCCACTTT.

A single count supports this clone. The CDR3 sequence: CASSLDGQGIKNEQFF. The CDR3 DNA sequence: TGTGCCAGCAGCTTAGATGGACAGGGGATAAAGAATGAGCAGTTCTTC. V is TRBV7-2 and J is TRBJ2-1, with 9 bases matching TRBD1. CDR3 length: 16 amino acids. Germline V gene data show CDR1 as SGHTA and CDR2 as FQGNSA. The junction had 8 bases not matched to a gene; V was cut back by 1 base and J by 7 bases.

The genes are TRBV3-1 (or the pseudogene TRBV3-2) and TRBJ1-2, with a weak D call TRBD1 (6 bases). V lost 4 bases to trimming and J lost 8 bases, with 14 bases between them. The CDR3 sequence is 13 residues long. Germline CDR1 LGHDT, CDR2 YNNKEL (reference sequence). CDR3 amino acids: CASSLRQGLGYTF. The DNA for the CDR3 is TGTGCCAGCAGCCTTCGCCAGGGGCTCGGCTACACCTTC.

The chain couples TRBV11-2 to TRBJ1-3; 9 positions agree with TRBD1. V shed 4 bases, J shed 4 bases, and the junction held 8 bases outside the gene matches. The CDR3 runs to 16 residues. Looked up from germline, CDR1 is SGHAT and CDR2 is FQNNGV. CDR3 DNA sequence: TGTGCCAGCAGCTGGAAACAGGGGGCGAGAGGAAACACCATATATTTT. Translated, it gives CASSWKQGARGNTIYF.

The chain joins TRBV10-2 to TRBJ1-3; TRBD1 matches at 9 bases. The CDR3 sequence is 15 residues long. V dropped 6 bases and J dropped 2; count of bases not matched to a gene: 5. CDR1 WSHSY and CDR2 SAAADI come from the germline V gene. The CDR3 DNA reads TGCGCCAGCAGGGCCGGGGACAGGGCTGGAAACACCATATATTTT. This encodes CASRAGDRAGNTIYF.

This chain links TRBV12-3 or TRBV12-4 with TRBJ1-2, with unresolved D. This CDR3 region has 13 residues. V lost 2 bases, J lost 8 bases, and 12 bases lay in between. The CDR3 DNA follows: TGTGCCAGCAGTTTACTTTCACCTAGGGGCTACACCTTC. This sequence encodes CASSLLSPRGYTF.

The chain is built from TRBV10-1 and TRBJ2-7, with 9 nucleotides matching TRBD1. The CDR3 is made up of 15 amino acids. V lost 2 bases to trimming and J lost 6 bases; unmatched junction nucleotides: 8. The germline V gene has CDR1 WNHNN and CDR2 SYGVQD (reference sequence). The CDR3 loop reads CASSETGQGLFEQYF. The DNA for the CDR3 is TGCGCCAGCAGTGAGACGGGACAGGGTTTGTTCGAGCAGTACTTC.

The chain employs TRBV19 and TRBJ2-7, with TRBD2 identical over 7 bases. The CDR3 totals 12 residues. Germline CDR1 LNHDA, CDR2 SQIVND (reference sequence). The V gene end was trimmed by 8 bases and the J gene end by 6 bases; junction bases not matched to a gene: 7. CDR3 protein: CASGGLLTEQYF. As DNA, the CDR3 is TGTGCCAGTGGGGGACTACTCACCGAGCAGTACTTC.

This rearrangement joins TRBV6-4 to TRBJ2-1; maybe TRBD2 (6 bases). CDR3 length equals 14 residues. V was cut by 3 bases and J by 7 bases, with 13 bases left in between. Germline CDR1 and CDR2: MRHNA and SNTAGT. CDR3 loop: CASSERLASNEQFF. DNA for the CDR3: TGTGCCAGCAGTGAAAGGCTAGCGTCGAATGAGCAGTTCTTC.

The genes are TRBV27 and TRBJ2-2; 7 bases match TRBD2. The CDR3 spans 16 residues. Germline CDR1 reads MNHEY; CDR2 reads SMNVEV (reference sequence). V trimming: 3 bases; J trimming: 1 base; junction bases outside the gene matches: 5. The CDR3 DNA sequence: TGTGCCAGCAGTTTTTCGGCTAGCGGGAACACCGGGGAGCTGTTTTTT. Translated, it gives CASSFSASGNTGELFF.

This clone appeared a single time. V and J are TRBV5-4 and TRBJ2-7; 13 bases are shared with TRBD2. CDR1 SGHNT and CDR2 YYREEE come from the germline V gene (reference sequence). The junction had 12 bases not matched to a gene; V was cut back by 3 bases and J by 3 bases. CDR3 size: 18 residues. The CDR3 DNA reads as TGTGCCAGCAGCTCACGACTAGCGGGGGGCCCCCGTGTCTACGAGCAGTACTTC. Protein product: CASSSRLAGGPRVYEQYF. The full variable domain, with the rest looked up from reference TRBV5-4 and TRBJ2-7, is ETGVTQSPTHLIKTRGQQVTLRCSSQSGHNTVSWYQQALGQGPQFIFQYYREEENGRGNFPPRFSGLQFPNYSSELNVNALELDDSALYLCASSSRLAGGPRVYEQYFGPGTRLTVT.

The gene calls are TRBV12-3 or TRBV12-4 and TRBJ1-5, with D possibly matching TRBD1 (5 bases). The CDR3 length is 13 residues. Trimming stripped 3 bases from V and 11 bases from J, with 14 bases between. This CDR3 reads CASSFSQGFAQHF. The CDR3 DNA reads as TGTGCCAGCAGTTTTTCGCAGGGTTTTGCCCAGCATTTT.

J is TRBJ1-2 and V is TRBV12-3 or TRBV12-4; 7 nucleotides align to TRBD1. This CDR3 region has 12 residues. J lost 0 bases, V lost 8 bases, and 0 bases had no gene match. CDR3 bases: TGTGCCAGCGGACAGGCTAACTATGGCTACACCTTC. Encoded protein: CASGQANYGYTF.

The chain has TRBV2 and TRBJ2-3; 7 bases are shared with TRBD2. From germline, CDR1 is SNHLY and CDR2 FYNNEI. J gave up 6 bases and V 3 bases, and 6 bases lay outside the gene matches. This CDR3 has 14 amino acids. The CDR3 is CASSEGRGFDTQYF. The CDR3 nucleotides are TGTGCCAGCAGTGAGGGGAGGGGTTTTGATACGCAGTATTTT.

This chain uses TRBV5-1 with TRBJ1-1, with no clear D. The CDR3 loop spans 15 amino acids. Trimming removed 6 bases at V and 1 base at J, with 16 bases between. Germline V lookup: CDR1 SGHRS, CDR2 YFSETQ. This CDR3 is CASTNRAEANTEAFF. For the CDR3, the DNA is TGCGCCAGCACCAACCGAGCGGAAGCGAACACTGAAGCTTTCTTT. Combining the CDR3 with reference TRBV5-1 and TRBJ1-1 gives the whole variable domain KAGVTQTPRYLIKTRGQQVTLSCSPISGHRSVSWYQQTPGQGLQFLFEYFSETQRNKGNFPGRFSGRQFSNSRSEMNVSTLELGDSALYLCASTNRAEANTEAFFGQGTRLTVV.

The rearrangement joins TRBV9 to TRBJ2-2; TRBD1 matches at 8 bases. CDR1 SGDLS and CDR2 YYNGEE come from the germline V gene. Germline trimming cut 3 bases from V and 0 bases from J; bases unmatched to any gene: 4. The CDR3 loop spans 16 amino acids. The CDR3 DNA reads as TGTGCCAGCAGCGCTGTGACAGGGGCGAACACCGGGGAGCTGTTTTTT. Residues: CASSAVTGANTGELFF.

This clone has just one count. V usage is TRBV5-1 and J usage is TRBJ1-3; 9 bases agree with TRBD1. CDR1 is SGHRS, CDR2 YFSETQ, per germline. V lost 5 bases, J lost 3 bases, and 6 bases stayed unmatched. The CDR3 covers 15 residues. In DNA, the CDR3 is TGCGCCAGCAGTTCGACGGACAGGGGTGGAAACACCATATATTTT. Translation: CASSSTDRGGNTIYF.

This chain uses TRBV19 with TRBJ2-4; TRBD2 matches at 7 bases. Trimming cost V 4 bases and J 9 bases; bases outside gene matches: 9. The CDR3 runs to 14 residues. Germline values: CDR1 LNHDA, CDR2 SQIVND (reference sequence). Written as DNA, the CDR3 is TGTGCCAGTAGTACCCCCGGGGAGGGCGTCATTCAGTACTTC. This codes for CASSTPGEGVIQYF.

The CDR3 nucleotides read TGTGCCAGCGGCTGGAGTAGGGGCTACGAGCAGTACTTC. Translation: CASGWSRGYEQYF. This chain connects TRBV12-3 or TRBV12-4 to TRBJ2-7; D may be TRBD1 (5 bases). Trimming stripped 8 bases from V and 3 bases from J, with 14 bases between. The CDR3 runs to 13 residues.